This paragraph covers one T cell receptor beta chain sequence. No cognate antigen has been identified for it. No quality values exist for individual bases; no much larger clone is one base distant. Including the terminal cysteine and phenylalanine, the CDR3 comprises 15 residues. This entry keeps only the CDR3 DNA: 45 bases, framed from base 1. Looking up the germline V gene yields CDR1 MDHEN and CDR2 SYDVKM. V is cut back by 6 bases and J by 1 base, with 3 bases in the junction unmatched. Receptor amplification or capture employed 5' RACE. Sequenced using an Illumina HiSeq 2500. The second PCR ran for roughly 7 to 12 cycles and used a J-beta primer mix along with a sample-barcoded 5' primer. Each TCR beta cDNA molecule received a unique molecular identifier from a template-switch 5' adaptor carrying 12 random nucleotides. Each sample yielded at least 3 million CDR3-containing paired-end reads. First-strand cDNA synthesis was performed from all RNA using the Mint cDNA synthesis kit, with priming by a TRBC-specific oligonucleotide. After uracil-DNA glycosylase treatment, a first 18-cycle PCR used universal primers M1SS and BC2_uni_R on all cDNA. Processing in the source paper ran as follows. Normalization of each sample was performed by random selection of 1 million high-quality reads, each carrying a distinct molecular identifier. Reads sharing molecular identifiers were discarded rather than binned into consensus sequences. MiTCR, run with a Q25 quality threshold and the strictest error-elimination algorithm, handled CDR3 identification, clonotype clustering and error correction. A nonparametric unseen species model with Euler transformation was used to estimate a lower bound on total TCR beta diversity. TCRdb itself trimmed the public reads at Q25 with fastp, ran MiXCR and retained productive beta chains. Each CDR3 protein appears once, grouped with its most common genes and DNA. TCRdb assigned the V and J calls; the authors' analysis was not used. The sample contains about 800,000 distinct CDR3 sequences, 20% to 30% of them found a single time. Under 4% of the sample is in the top ten clones.

The donors were some 36 Caucasian individuals from Russia, aged roughly 6 to 100 years, who were systemically healthy. Ten milliliters of peripheral blood were drawn from each donor into EDTA-treated Vacutainer tubes. Ficoll-Paque density-gradient centrifugation was used to isolate PBMCs, with at least 7 million obtained per sample. Total RNA, at least 6 micrograms per sample, was extracted from PBMCs with Trizol reagent. For every donor, flow cytometry on a PBMC aliquot measured the percentage of naive CD45RAhigh/CD27high T cells. This specimen comes from a study of blood T cells in healthy people across ages (dated by TCRdb to about 2015). In terms of the full investigation: In model experiments, roughly one uniquely barcoded TCR beta cDNA molecule per two T cells was captured by template switching. Age-related changes in TCR beta repertoire diversity were measured in the study by deep sequencing normalized with unique cDNA molecular identifiers. The donors were divided into four age groups: young (average approximately 15 years), middle-aged (approximately 39), aged (about 60) and long-lived (roughly 82). Two additional independent replicas of 1 million unique cDNA reads from the same blood draw were analyzed for two donors (one aged 18 to 30 and one aged 80 or older).

Summary of the overall study and its limitations: There was a strong correlation between observed TCR beta diversity and the percentage of naive T cells measured by flow cytometry. Compared with the aged group, the long-lived group had more naive CD4+ T cells, fewer expanded clones and increased TCR diversity, suggesting age selection. Because the CMV infection status of the donors was unknown, age-related changes in expanded clonotypes may potentially have been confounded. Bulk unsorted PBMC profiling prevented conclusive comparison of naive and antigen-experienced compartments. Estimates of total diversity from one million sequenced T cells were regarded as lower bounds and underestimates. As age increased, observed TCR beta diversity per million T cells dropped in a roughly linear way, and a significant reduction was already evident by age 40.

The data also belong to a second study, concerning T cells of mothers and their children. The second source states: Nine systemically healthy Caucasian individuals served as donors, namely three mothers together with their six children. cDNA synthesis consumed the entire amount of extracted RNA, loaded at around 1.5 ug RNA in each 15 ul reaction. In the second PCR, the M1S primer added sample barcodes and 2-4 random nucleotides. Each mother yielded over 9.5 million TCR beta CDR3 reads and each child 2.5 million to 3 million reads. Thymic selection shapes the output of TCR recombination in a similar way in related and unrelated pairs, and inherited differences have a minor effect. Related mother-child pairs always showed normalized repertoire overlap that was slightly higher than in unrelated mother-child pairs, though the difference was never significant. No persistent microchimeric T cell clones were detected, at a sensitivity of roughly 100 clones per million clonotypes. In the study, deep NGS was used to compare the TCR beta repertoires of mothers and children, and features distinguishing related mother-child pairs from unrelated individuals were sought. On average, the children were about 10 +/- 4 years old, while the mothers were about 40 +/- 4 years old. Libraries were sequenced on Illumina HiSeq 2000 with 100+100 nt paired-end reads after adapter ligation with NEBNext reagents. To prevent cross-contamination, the mother and child libraries were prepared a month apart and were sequenced in separate runs. Between roughly 500,000 and 2,300,000 distinct TCR beta clonotypes were identified per donor. Naive TCR beta clonotypes were estimated from low-frequency clonotypes matched to each donor's FACS-determined naive share, without sorting.

Recombination joined TRBV28 with TRBJ2-4; the central 10 bases match TRBD1. Sequencing input: blood. The receptor was derived from a boy younger than 18 in good health. The CDR3 reads CASRGQGRAKNIQYF. The DNA sequence reads TGTGCCAGCAGGGGACAGGGGAGGGCCAAAAACATTCAGTACTTC. The full variable domain, with segments outside the CDR3 supplied by the reference TRBV28 and TRBJ2-4 proteins, appears as DVKVTQSSRYLVKRTGEKVFLECVQDMDHENMFWYRQDPGLGLRLIYFSYDVKMKEKGDIPEGYSVSREKKERFSLILESASTNQTSMYLCASRGQGRAKNIQYFGAGTRLSVL.